A selection of T cell receptor beta chains follows, all from one sample in a study of T cell responses to AZD1222 COVID-19 vaccine. Generated by immunoSEQ multiplex PCR, the TCRdb table keeps only in-frame clones and is missing some. Of around 120,000 clones detected, around 92% appear once; the ten largest clones hold more than 13%. Sequenced material: peripheral blood, taken on day 0 of AZD1222 vaccination. These receptors were collected from an adult in good health. CDR3s include the opening cysteine and the closing phenylalanine or tryptophan. The D gene is left open where the match is weak. Clone size, where shown, is once, few, many, or a class for clones that have expanded.

V,size,D,J,CDR3,DNA
TRBV5-1,NA,NA,TRBJ1-4,CASSLSGEGDFLANEKLFF,TGCGCCAGCAGCTTGTCAGGGGAAGGGGATTTTTTAGCTAATGAAAAACTGTTTTTT
TRBV16,NA,NA,TRBJ1-1,CASSQEQGRHTEAFF,TGTGCCAGCAGCCAAGAACAGGGTAGGCACACTGAAGCTTTCTTT
TRBV27,NA,NA,TRBJ1-2,CASSLGQNYGYTF,TGTGCCAGCAGTTTGGGTCAAAACTATGGCTACACCTTC
TRBV10-3,NA,NA,TRBJ1-5,CAISEWKVYSNQPQHF,TGTGCCATCAGTGAGTGGAAGGTATATAGCAATCAGCCCCAGCATTTT
TRBV28,NA,TRBD1,TRBJ1-1,CASRGQTAMNTEAFF,TGTGCCAGCAGGGGACAGACGGCGATGAACACTGAAGCTTTCTTT
TRBV21-1,many,NA,TRBJ2-7,CASSPGELAAYEQYF,TGTGCCAGCAGCCCCGGCGAACTAGCGGCATACGAGCAGTACTTC
TRBV2,NA,TRBD1,TRBJ1-1,CASNPTGGQGTEAFF,TGTGCCAGCAACCCGACAGGGGGCCAGGGCACTGAAGCTTTCTTT
TRBV28,NA,TRBD1,TRBJ2-5,CASSKTGIKETQYF,TGTGCCAGCAGTAAGACAGGGATTAAAGAGACCCAGTACTTC
TRBV15,NA,NA,TRBJ2-7,CATSVGNYTAGHEQYF,TGTGCCACCAGCGTAGGGAATTACACGGCGGGCCACGAGCAGTACTTC
TRBV18,once,NA,TRBJ2-7,CASSHGGQPYEQYF,TGTGCCAGCTCACACGGGGGACAGCCCTACGAGCAGTACTTC
TRBV19,NA,NA,TRBJ1-5,CASSIPDRTNQPQHF,TGTGCCAGTAGTATACCCGACCGTACCAATCAGCCCCAGCATTTT
TRBV6-2/TRBV6-3,few,TRBD2,TRBJ2-1,CASSAGTSGYNEQFF,TGTGCCAGCAGTGCCGGGACTAGCGGGTACAATGAGCAGTTCTTC
TRBV27,NA,NA,TRBJ2-7,CASSLRLAYEQYF,TGTGCCAGCAGTTTAAGGCTAGCCTACGAGCAGTACTTC
TRBV4-3,NA,NA,TRBJ2-6,CASSQPLAASAGANVLTF,TGCGCCAGCAGCCAACCCTTGGCCGCCTCTGCTGGGGCCAACGTCCTGACTTTC
TRBV10-2,NA,NA,TRBJ2-3,CASSAPLRTDTQYF,TGCGCCAGCAGCGCACCTCTGCGCACAGATACGCAGTATTTT
TRBV2,NA,NA,TRBJ1-1,CASTTGTTEAFF,TGTGCCAGCACAACAGGGACCACTGAAGCTTTCTTT
TRBV18,NA,TRBD1,TRBJ1-1,CASSQGAEGTEAFF,TGTGCCAGCTCACAGGGGGCCGAGGGCACTGAAGCTTTCTTT
TRBV4-3,few,TRBD1,TRBJ2-7,CASSQSWQGARPSYEQYF,TGCGCCAGCAGCCAAAGTTGGCAGGGGGCAAGGCCCTCCTACGAGCAGTACTTC
TRBV29-1,NA,NA,TRBJ2-7,CSVEDDMAQGPYEQYF,TGCAGCGTTGAAGACGATATGGCGCAAGGGCCCTACGAGCAGTACTTC
TRBV7-9,few,NA,TRBJ1-1,CASSPLKNTEAFF,TGTGCCAGCAGCCCCCTCAAGAACACTGAAGCTTTCTTT
TRBV10-3,few,NA,TRBJ1-6,CAISDQVGSPLHF,TGTGCCATCAGTGATCAGGTCGGGTCACCCCTCCACTTT
TRBV6-2/TRBV6-3,medium-sized,TRBD2,TRBJ2-1,CASSSSGGASNEQFF,TGTGCCAGCAGTTCTAGCGGGGGGGCAAGCAATGAGCAGTTCTTC
TRBV6-5,NA,NA,TRBJ2-2,CASSGSGENTGELFF,TGTGCCAGCAGCGGAAGCGGAGAGAACACCGGGGAGCTGTTTTTT